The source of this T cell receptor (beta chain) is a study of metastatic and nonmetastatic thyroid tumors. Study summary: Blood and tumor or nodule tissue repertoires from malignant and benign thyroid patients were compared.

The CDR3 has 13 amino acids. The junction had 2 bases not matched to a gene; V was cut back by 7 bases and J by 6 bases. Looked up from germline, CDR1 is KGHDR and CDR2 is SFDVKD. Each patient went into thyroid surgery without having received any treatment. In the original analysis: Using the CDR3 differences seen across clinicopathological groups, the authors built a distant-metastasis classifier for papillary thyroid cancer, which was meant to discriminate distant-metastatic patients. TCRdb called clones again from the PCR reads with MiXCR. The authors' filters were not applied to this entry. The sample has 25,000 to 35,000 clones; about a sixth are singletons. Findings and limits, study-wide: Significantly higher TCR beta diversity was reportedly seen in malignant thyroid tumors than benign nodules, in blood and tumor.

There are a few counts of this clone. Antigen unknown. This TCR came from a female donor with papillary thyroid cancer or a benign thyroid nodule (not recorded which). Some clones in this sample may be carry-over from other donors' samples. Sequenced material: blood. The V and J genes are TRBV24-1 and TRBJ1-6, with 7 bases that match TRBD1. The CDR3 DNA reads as TGTGCCACCAGCCGGGACAGTAATTCACCCCTCCACTTT. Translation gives CATSRDSNSPLHF.